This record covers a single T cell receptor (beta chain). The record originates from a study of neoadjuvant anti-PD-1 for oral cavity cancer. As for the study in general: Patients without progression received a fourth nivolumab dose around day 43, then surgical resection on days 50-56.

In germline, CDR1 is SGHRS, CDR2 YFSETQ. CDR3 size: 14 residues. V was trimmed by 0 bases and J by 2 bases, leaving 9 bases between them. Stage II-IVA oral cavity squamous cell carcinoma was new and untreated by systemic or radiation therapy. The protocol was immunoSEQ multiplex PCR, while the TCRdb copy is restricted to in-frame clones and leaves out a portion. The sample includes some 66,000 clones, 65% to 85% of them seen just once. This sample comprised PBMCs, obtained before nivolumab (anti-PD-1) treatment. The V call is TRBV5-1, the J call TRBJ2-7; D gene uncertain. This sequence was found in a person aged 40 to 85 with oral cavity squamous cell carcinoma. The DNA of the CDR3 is TGCGCCAGCAGCTTGGTTATAGGAACCTACGAGCAGTACTTC. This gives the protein CASSLVIGTYEQYF.